Below are 9 T cell receptor beta chains sequenced from a single sample in a study of control samples from healthy donors and cancer patients. The table came from immunoSEQ multiplex PCR; TCRdb's copy has only in-frame clones and leaves some out. The table records 150,000 or so clones, roughly 94% of them present only once. Material: PBMCs. These receptors all come from a man aged 55 to 70 with colorectal cancer.

The rearrangement uses TRBV9 and TRBJ2-1; 7 positions match TRBD2. The length of the CDR3 is 16 residues. Trimming cost V 0 bases and J 3 bases; bases outside gene matches: 6. In germline, CDR1 is SGDLS, CDR2 YYNGEE. This chain's CDR3 is CASSVASGPLYNEQFF. The CDR3, as DNA: TGTGCCAGCAGCGTAGCTAGCGGACCGCTCTACAATGAGCAGTTCTTC.

This clone was observed a handful of times. V is TRBV5-1 and J is TRBJ2-7; D not resolved. CDR1 and CDR2 (germline): SGHRS, YFSETQ. The V and J ends lost 0 bases and 5 bases respectively, with 12 bases between them. The CDR3 totals 14 residues. Here the CDR3 reads CASSLGQVTNEQYF. CDR3 DNA sequence: TGCGCCAGCAGCTTGGGGCAGGTGACCAACGAGCAGTACTTC.

The chain is built from TRBV7-2 and TRBJ1-2; D unresolved. The germline V gene encodes CDR1 SGHTA and CDR2 FQGNSA. This CDR3 is built from 13 residues. The V and J ends lost 1 base and 2 bases respectively, with 5 bases between them. The CDR3 here is CASSLGLNYGYTF. CDR3 bases: TGTGCCAGCAGCTTAGGTCTGAACTATGGCTACACCTTC.

This clone showed up just once. This sequence joins TRBV5-6 and TRBJ2-2; 13 bases are a match to TRBD2. The V gene end was trimmed by 3 bases and the J gene end by 5 bases; junction bases not matched to a gene: 7. The CDR3 length is 17 residues. Germline assignment: CDR1 SGHDT and CDR2 YYEEEE. CDR3 coding DNA: TGTGCCAGCAGCTGGACCGGGACTAGCGGGGTTACCGGGGAGCTGTTTTTT. Protein product: CASSWTGTSGVTGELFF.

The CDR3 here is CASSLSSTDTQYF. The CDR3, as DNA: TGTGCCAGCAGCCTTTCTAGCACAGATACGCAGTATTTT. This chain connects TRBV11-3 to TRBJ2-3; D unresolved. V dropped 5 bases and J dropped 0 bases, with 6 bases sitting between them. The length of the CDR3 is 13 residues. Looked up from germline, CDR1 is SGHNT and CDR2 is YENEEA. The full variable domain, in which reference TRBV11-3 and TRBJ2-3 provide the parts outside the CDR3, is EAGVVQSPRYKIIEKKQPVAFWCNPISGHNTLYWYLQNLGQGPELLIRYENEEAVDDSQLPKDRFSAERLKGVDSTLKIQPAELGDSAVYLCASSLSSTDTQYFGPGTRLTVL.

J is TRBJ1-3 and V is TRBV5-1; D may be TRBD1 (5 bases). In germline, CDR1 is SGHRS, CDR2 YFSETQ. CDR3 length equals 14 residues. Trimming pared 4 bases from V and 0 bases from J, leaving 8 bases between. DNA for the CDR3: TGCGCCAGCAGCCCGGGACGCTCTGGAAACACCATATATTTT. Its translation is CASSPGRSGNTIYF.

This clone was observed a single time. J is TRBJ1-2 and V is TRBV6-6; D not certain. The CDR3 totals 15 residues. Trimming took 7 bases from V and 4 from J, leaving 19 bases between them. CDR1 MNHNY and CDR2 SVGAGI come from the germline V gene (reference sequence). The CDR3 loop is CASTQVVGVGYGYTF. The DNA for the CDR3 is TGTGCCAGCACCCAGGTGGTGGGCGTAGGCTATGGCTACACCTTC.

The chain has TRBV6-2 or TRBV6-3 and TRBJ2-1; D perhaps matches TRBD1 (5 bases). Germline CDR1 MNHEY, CDR2 SVGEGT. The CDR3 spans 15 residues. Deletions cut 3 bases from V and 6 bases from J, with 15 bases between. CDR3 DNA: TGTGCCAGCAGTTATTATGACAGACCCGCCAATGAGCAGTTCTTC. This codes for CASSYYDRPANEQFF.

The chain carries TRBV19 and TRBJ2-5; D uncertain. The CDR3 extends over 14 amino acids. Per germline, CDR1 LNHDA and CDR2 SQIVND (reference sequence). V was clipped by 3 bases and J by 4 bases, with 12 bases between them. The CDR3 sequence is CASSIRSRLETQYF. CDR3 nucleotides: TGTGCCAGTAGTATTCGGTCTAGACTAGAGACCCAGTACTTC.